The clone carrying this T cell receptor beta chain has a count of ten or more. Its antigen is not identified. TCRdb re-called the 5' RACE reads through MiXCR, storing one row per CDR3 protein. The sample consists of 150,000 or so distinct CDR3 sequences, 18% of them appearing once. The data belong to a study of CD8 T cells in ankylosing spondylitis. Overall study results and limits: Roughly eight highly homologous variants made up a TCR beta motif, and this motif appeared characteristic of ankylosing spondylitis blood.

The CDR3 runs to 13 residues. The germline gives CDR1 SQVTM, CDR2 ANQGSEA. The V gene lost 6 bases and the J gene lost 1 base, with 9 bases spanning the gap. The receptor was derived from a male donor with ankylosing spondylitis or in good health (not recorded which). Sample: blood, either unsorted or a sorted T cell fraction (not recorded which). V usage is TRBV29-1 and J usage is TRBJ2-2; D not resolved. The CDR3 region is CSVKSLNTGELFF. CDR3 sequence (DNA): TGCAGCGTGAAGTCCCTGAACACCGGGGAGCTGTTTTTT.